A single sample is the source of the 7 T cell receptor beta chains below, sequenced in a study (dated by TCRdb to the mid-2010s). Library method: RT-PCR. TCRdb shows the sequencer as Illumina MiSeq. TCRdb's own reprocessing of the public reads used fastp at Q25 and MiXCR and kept productive beta chains. Identical CDR3 protein sequences are pooled into one entry, listed with their most common genes and DNA. The sample profile shows almost 700,000 distinct CDR3 sequences; approximately 15% of them were found once. The biggest ten clones account for roughly 3.9% of the sample. The sequenced sample consisted of memory CD4+ T cells from blood. Receptors originate from a female donor in good health, serving as a healthy control.

A few counts support this clonotype. The chain has TRBV5-8 and TRBJ2-1; the D is unclear. The V end lost 3 bases, the J end lost 5 bases, and 12 bases lay between the germline ends. Germline CDR1 reads SGHTS; CDR2 reads YDEGEE. The CDR3 extends over 14 amino acids. The CDR3 region has the DNA TGTGCCAGCAGCTCCGGGTTAATGCACAATGAGCAGTTCTTC. Amino acid sequence: CASSSGLMHNEQFF.

Here the CDR3 DNA reads TGTGCCACCAGTGACGGGGGACAGGGTTCACCCAATCAGCCCCAGCATTTT. This gives the protein CATSDGGQGSPNQPQHF. The chain couples TRBV24-1 to TRBJ1-5, with TRBD1 identical over 9 bases. V dropped 4 bases and J dropped 3; count of bases not matched to a gene: 9. The CDR3 is 17 amino acids. Germline V gene lookup returns CDR1 KGHDR and CDR2 SFDVKD.

This clonotype was observed at least ten times. CDR3 DNA: TGTGCCAGCAGCGTAGGAGACGAGGGGATAGGCACTGAAGCTTTCTTT. Translation gives CASSVGDEGIGTEAFF. The chain recombines TRBV9 with TRBJ1-1; TRBD1 might be the D (5 bases). V lost 0 bases and J 4 bases, leaving 16 bases between the germline ends. CDR3 length: 16 residues. Per the germline V gene, CDR1 is SGDLS and CDR2 is YYNGEE.

The V and J genes are TRBV20-1 and TRBJ1-1; 8 bases fit TRBD1. CDR3 length: 14 amino acids. Unmatched junction bases numbered 4, after V lost 1 base and J lost 3 bases. CDR1 and CDR2 from the germline V gene are DFQATT and SNEGSKA (reference sequence). For the CDR3, the DNA is TGCAGTGCTAGAGCCAGACAGGGGTACACTGAAGCTTTCTTT. Translating it yields CSARARQGYTEAFF.

In its sample, this clonotype was seen many times. J is TRBJ2-1 and V is TRBV7-9; 10 positions match TRBD2. The germline CDR1 and CDR2 sequences are SEHNR and FQNEAQ (reference sequence). J lost 9 bases, V lost 2 bases, and 10 bases had no gene match. The CDR3 has 16 amino acids. CDR3 amino acids: CASSLNLAGAGSEQFF. CDR3 nucleotide sequence: TGTGCCAGCAGCTTAAACCTAGCGGGAGCTGGGAGTGAGCAGTTCTTC.

The rearrangement joins TRBV5-1 to TRBJ2-2; D perhaps matches TRBD2 (6 bases). This CDR3 spans 18 amino acids. Looked up from germline, CDR1 is SGHRS and CDR2 is YFSETQ. The V end lost 0 bases, the J end lost 0 bases, and 15 bases lay between the germline ends. CDR3 bases: TGCGCCAGCAGCTTGGGCGCGGGGAGCGGCGCGAACACCGGGGAGCTGTTTTTT. It encodes CASSLGAGSGANTGELFF.

The V gene is TRBV7-9, the J gene TRBJ2-3; TRBD1 aligns across 10 bases. The V and J ends lost 5 bases and 4 bases, in that order; junction bases with no gene match: 9. The CDR3 sequence is 16 residues long. Germline CDR1 reads SEHNR; CDR2 reads FQNEAQ (reference sequence). The CDR3: CASSPPTGQGADTQYF. The CDR3 bases are TGTGCCAGCAGCCCACCCACAGGACAGGGGGCAGATACGCAGTATTTT.